The 3 T cell receptor beta chains below were found in one sample sequenced in a study of blood T cell repertoires in COVID-19. The method was immunoSEQ multiplex PCR; TCRdb's version includes in-frame clones alone and lacks a portion of them. The sample includes hundreds of thousands of clones, approximately 80% of them seen just once. Sequencing was performed on peripheral blood. These receptors were taken from a woman aged 45-65 years with active or convalescent COVID-19.

The chain combines TRBV7-6 with TRBJ1-2; tentative D call: TRBD1 (6 bases). V dropped 1 base and J dropped 4 bases, with 13 bases sitting between them. The CDR3 covers 15 residues. Per the germline V gene, CDR1 is SGHVS and CDR2 is FNYEAQ. CDR3 in DNA: TGTGCCAGCAGCTTAGATCCAGGGGACCTCTATGGCTACACCTTC. Translating it yields CASSLDPGDLYGYTF.

The chain carries TRBV5-4 and TRBJ2-1, with D possibly TRBD1 on 6 matching bases. Germline values: CDR1 SGHNT, CDR2 YYREEE (reference sequence). V was clipped by 3 bases and J by 9 bases, with 13 bases between them. The length of the CDR3 is 13 residues. The CDR3: CASSSFDRTEQFF. CDR3 DNA sequence: TGTGCCAGCAGCTCCTTCGACAGGACTGAGCAGTTCTTC.

This clone came up once. V and J are TRBV3-1 (or the pseudogene TRBV3-2) and TRBJ1-5, with TRBD1 matching 10 bases. The CDR3 is 15 amino acids. CDR1 and CDR2 (germline): LGHDT, YNNKEL (reference sequence). V dropped 3 bases and J dropped 11; count of bases not matched to a gene: 10. This CDR3 is CASSQTTGGAGAQHF. The DNA for the CDR3 is TGTGCCAGCAGCCAGACGACAGGGGGCGCGGGGGCCCAGCATTTT.